This T cell receptor beta chain was sequenced during a study of shared clonotypes between healthy human individuals. Overall study results and limits: Across subsets, estimated richness was generally greater for naive than for memory populations.

A split of CD4+ cells into CD45RA+ naive and CD45RA-negative memory subsets was performed. This CDR3 is built from 17 residues. The germline CDR1 and CDR2 sequences are SGHRS and YFSETQ. V lost 2 bases, J lost 2 bases, and 10 bases stayed unmatched. TCRdb's copy holds only in-frame clones and misses some; the assay was immunoSEQ multiplex PCR. The profile shows some 1,600,000 clones, 95% to 99% of them singletons. This clone was counted once. The target antigen is unknown. The genes are TRBV5-1 and TRBJ2-3; the match to TRBD1 covers 8 bases. The sequence derives from a man aged 25-45 years in good health. The specimen was naive CD4+ T cells sorted from blood. The subset here: CD45RA+ positively selected. The CDR3 protein is CASSFSTGTGATDTQYF. The CDR3 coding sequence is TGCGCCAGCAGCTTCTCCACCGGGACAGGAGCCACAGATACGCAGTATTTT.